These 30 T cell receptor beta chains were all obtained from the same sample, sequenced in a study of cytomegalovirus exposure and HLA in healthy donors. The PCR ran on 60 Vbeta and 13 Jbeta primers. Repertoires were generated with immunoSEQ multiplex PCR, while TCRdb's copy carries only in-frame clones and drops some. This sample carries tens of thousands of clones, with less than 2.5% going to the ten biggest clones. The source material was PBMCs. These receptor sequences come from a female donor in good health and CMV-seronegative.

V is TRBV19 and J is TRBJ1-5; the match to TRBD1 covers 10 bases. CDR1 is LNHDA and CDR2 is SQIVND in the germline V gene (reference sequence). V shed 5 bases and J 9 bases; nucleotides not matched to a gene: 10. The CDR3 has 15 residues. The CDR3 spells CASSAGQGTSRPQHF. CDR3 nucleotides: TGTGCCAGTAGTGCGGGACAGGGGACGAGTCGGCCCCAGCATTTT.

The chain joins TRBV9 to TRBJ1-2; TRBD1 might be the D (5 bases). The CDR3 covers 15 residues. Trimming took 0 bases from V and 1 from J, leaving 10 bases between them. Germline CDR1 reads SGDLS; CDR2 reads YYNGEE. The CDR3 DNA reads as TGTGCCAGCAGCGTAGTTTCGGGGGTTAACTATGGCTACACCTTC. Encoded protein: CASSVVSGVNYGYTF.

This chain connects TRBV14 to TRBJ1-2, with D possibly matching TRBD1 (6 bases). CDR1 and CDR2 (germline): SGHDN, FVKESK. V shed 5 bases and J shed 0 bases, with 13 bases lying between them. The CDR3 consists of 15 residues. CDR3 in amino acids: CASSFTGSANYGYTF. The CDR3, as DNA: TGTGCCAGCAGCTTTACAGGGTCCGCTAACTATGGCTACACCTTC.

This sequence joins TRBV7-6 and TRBJ1-1; TRBD1 aligns across 7 bases. The CDR3 totals 14 residues. CDR1 and CDR2 (germline): SGHVS, FNYEAQ. The J segment lost 1 base and the V segment lost 4 bases, leaving 3 bases of the junction unmatched. The CDR3 coding sequence is TGTGCCAGCAGCTCGTGGACAGGGAACACTGAAGCTTTCTTT. It encodes CASSSWTGNTEAFF.

The rearrangement links TRBV2 to TRBJ1-4; 11 bases line up with TRBD1. V lost 5 bases, J lost 0 bases, and 8 bases stayed unmatched. CDR1 SNHLY and CDR2 FYNNEI come from the germline V gene. This CDR3 spans 18 amino acids. Here the CDR3 reads CASSRPGQGDATNEKLFF. CDR3 DNA sequence: TGTGCCAGCAGTAGACCGGGACAGGGGGATGCAACTAATGAAAAACTGTTTTTT.

CDR3 sequence reads: CASSILDRDNEQFF. DNA for the CDR3: TGTGCCAGTAGTATCCTCGACAGAGACAATGAGCAGTTCTTC. V usage is TRBV19 and J usage is TRBJ2-1, with D possibly being TRBD1 (5 bases). The ends were cut back, 3 bases at V and 5 bases at J, with 11 bases in the middle. Germline V gives CDR1 LNHDA, CDR2 SQIVND (reference sequence). CDR3 length: 14 amino acids.

J is TRBJ1-4 and V is TRBV6-5; weak D call: TRBD1 (6 bases). Trimming stripped 8 bases from V and 0 bases from J, with 13 bases between. Germline V CDR1 and CDR2: MNHEY, SVGAGI. The CDR3 sequence is 15 residues long. Here the CDR3 reads CASSRGAATNEKLFF. The CDR3 bases are TGTGCCAGCTCGCGGGGGGCTGCAACTAATGAAAAACTGTTTTTT.

This sequence joins TRBV4-3 and TRBJ2-1, with 14 bases fitting TRBD2. The CDR3 runs 16 residues. Trimming removed 1 base from V and 5 bases from J; junction bases left unmatched: 1. Germline CDR1 LGHNA, CDR2 YSLEER. CDR3 residues: CASSQGLAGGDNEQFF. The CDR3 nucleotides are TGCGCCAGCAGCCAAGGACTAGCGGGGGGGGACAATGAGCAGTTCTTC.

The chain carries TRBV4-1 and TRBJ2-7; D is perhaps TRBD2 (5 bases). The CDR3 runs 15 residues. Germline V gene sequence: CDR1 MGHRA, CDR2 YSYEKL. The V end was cut by 0 bases, the J end by 2 bases, with 11 bases between. CDR3 nucleotide sequence: TGCGCCAGCAGCCAAGAGAGGACTGGGACCTACGAGCAGTACTTC. This sequence encodes CASSQERTGTYEQYF.

The genes are TRBV6-1 and TRBJ1-5; 11 nucleotides align to TRBD1. Germline V gene sequence: CDR1 MNHNS, CDR2 SASEGT. CDR3 length equals 14 residues. The trim removed 4 bases at V and 11 bases at J, leaving 7 bases unmatched. CDR3 nucleotide sequence: TGTGCCAGCAGTGGGACAGGGGGCCCTGAGGCCCAGCATTTT. Translated: CASSGTGGPEAQHF.

The J gene is TRBJ2-1, the V gene TRBV4-2; 11 bases are shared with TRBD1. Germline CDR1 is LGHNA and CDR2 is YNFKEQ. There are 16 residues in the CDR3. Trimming took 3 bases from V and 9 from J; bases not matched to a gene: 10. The CDR3 region has the DNA TGTGCCAGCAGCCACCTACCGGGACAGGGGGTGGGTGAGCAGTTCTTC. It encodes CASSHLPGQGVGEQFF.

This chain uses TRBV28 with TRBJ1-2; D might be TRBD1 (5 bases). The CDR3 extends over 14 amino acids. Trimming shortened V by 6 bases and J by 4 bases, and 15 bases separated the two germline ends. Germline-derived CDR1 and CDR2 are MDHEN and SYDVKM. In nucleotides, the CDR3 is TGTGCCAGCAGCGAAGTTGGGGGGAGCTATGGCTACACCTTC. Protein sequence: CASSEVGGSYGYTF.

The chain uses TRBV6-5 and TRBJ1-1; maybe TRBD1 (5 bases). V dropped 10 bases and J dropped 1 base, with 13 bases sitting between them. Germline V gene data show CDR1 as MNHEY and CDR2 as SVGAGI. This CDR3 has 13 residues. The DNA for the CDR3 is TGTGCCACCCTACAGGTTGAGAACACTGAAGCTTTCTTT. Amino acids: CATLQVENTEAFF.

This chain connects TRBV5-1 to TRBJ2-7; D is perhaps TRBD1 (6 bases). The CDR3 consists of 14 residues. Per the germline V gene, CDR1 is SGHRS and CDR2 is YFSETQ. The V end lost 4 bases, the J end lost 4 bases, and 15 bases lay between the germline ends. The CDR3, as DNA: TGCGCCAGCAGCGAACAGGGTTCCTCTTACGAGCAGTACTTC. Protein product: CASSEQGSSYEQYF.

V usage is TRBV19 and J usage is TRBJ1-1; weak D call: TRBD1 (6 bases). The germline CDR1 and CDR2 sequences are LNHDA and SQIVND (reference sequence). CDR3 size: 14 residues. Trimming shortened V by 5 bases and J by 7 bases, and 17 bases separated the two germline ends. CDR3 loop: CASSPPGGAIEAFF. The CDR3 DNA follows: TGTGCCAGTAGTCCCCCTGGGGGGGCAATTGAAGCTTTCTTT.

V gene TRBV9 combines with J gene TRBJ1-2, with 9 nucleotides matching TRBD1. With V trimmed by 3 bases and J by 5 bases, 5 bases remained unmatched. CDR1 SGDLS and CDR2 YYNGEE come from the germline V gene. The CDR3 loop spans 14 amino acids. The CDR3 spells CASSAQQGAYGYTF. The CDR3 DNA reads as TGTGCCAGCAGCGCGCAACAGGGGGCGTATGGCTACACCTTC.

The V gene is TRBV9, the J gene TRBJ1-1; D is uncertain. The CDR3 has 16 residues. V was trimmed by 4 bases and J by 1 base, leaving 17 bases between them. In germline, CDR1 is SGDLS, CDR2 YYNGEE. The CDR3 sequence: CASSPLRVGKNTEAFF. In DNA form, the CDR3 reads TGTGCCAGCAGCCCCTTGCGGGTGGGGAAGAACACTGAAGCTTTCTTT.

The rearrangement joins TRBV10-3 to TRBJ1-2, with TRBD1 matching 9 bases. J gave up 0 bases and V 7 bases, and 9 bases lay outside the gene matches. This CDR3 contains 16 residues. The germline V gene encodes CDR1 ENHRY and CDR2 SYGVKD. The CDR3 region has the DNA TGTGCCATCACCAAGACAGGGGGTAACGCTAACTATGGCTACACCTTC. This codes for CAITKTGGNANYGYTF.

The rearrangement joins TRBV5-8 to TRBJ1-1, with 9 bases lining up with TRBD1. Germline CDR1 and CDR2: SGHTS and YDEGEE. This CDR3 region has 16 residues. Trimming cost V 4 bases and J 1 base; bases outside gene matches: 8. CDR3 sequence (DNA): TGTGCCAGCAGCAGAGAGACGGGACAGGGGAACACTGAAGCTTTCTTT. Encoded protein: CASSRETGQGNTEAFF. Variable domain in full (rest from reference TRBV5-8 and TRBJ1-1): EAGVTQSPTHLIKTRGQQATLRCSPISGHTSVYWYQQALGLGLQFLLWYDEGEERNRGNFPPRFSGRQFPNYSSELNVNALELEDSALYLCASSRETGQGNTEAFFGQGTRLTVV.

The gene calls are TRBV6-5 and TRBJ2-2; 12 nucleotides align to TRBD2. Germline V CDR1 and CDR2: MNHEY, SVGAGI. J was trimmed by 6 bases and V by 5 bases; bases with no gene match: 4. The CDR3 runs to 15 residues. The CDR3 nucleotides are TGTGCCAGCAGTAGACTAGCGGGAGCCTCCGGGGAGCTGTTTTTT. Its translation: CASSRLAGASGELFF.

The chain carries TRBV6-5 and TRBJ2-7, with D possibly TRBD2 on 5 matching bases. This CDR3 comprises 13 residues. V lost 4 bases and J 4 bases, leaving 11 bases between the germline ends. Per the germline V gene, CDR1 is MNHEY and CDR2 is SVGAGI. The DNA of the CDR3 is TGTGCCAGCAGTTTTCAAACTAGTTACGAGCAGTACTTC. Protein product: CASSFQTSYEQYF.

DNA for the CDR3: TGTGCCAGCACATCGACAGGGGAGGGGGAGACCCAGTACTTC. Translating gives CASTSTGEGETQYF. The chain uses TRBV11-3 and TRBJ2-5, with D possibly being TRBD1 (8 bases). V lost 7 bases, J lost 5 bases, and 17 bases lay in between. CDR3 length: 14 residues. CDR1 is SGHNT, CDR2 YENEEA, per germline.

The V gene is TRBV29-1, the J gene TRBJ2-1; 9 bases align to TRBD1. The CDR3 covers 12 residues. The V segment lost 8 bases and the J segment 9 bases; nucleotides outside the gene matches: 8. The germline CDR1 and CDR2 sequences are SQVTM and ANQGSEA. Written as DNA, the CDR3 is TGCAGCCTCCGGACAGGGGAGGGTGAGCAGTTCTTC. Amino acids: CSLRTGEGEQFF.

The rearrangement joins TRBV5-1 to TRBJ1-2, with 11 bases matching TRBD1. The CDR3 covers 15 residues. Germline V gene lookup returns CDR1 SGHRS and CDR2 YFSETQ. V lost 4 bases and J lost 5; bases outside the gene matches: 7. DNA of the CDR3: TGCGCCAGCAGCGGTCGGACAGGGGGCACGTATGGCTACACCTTC. This gives the protein CASSGRTGGTYGYTF.

J is TRBJ2-7 and V is TRBV2; 7 nucleotides agree with TRBD1. V lost 7 bases and J lost 4; bases outside the gene matches: 1. CDR1 and CDR2 from the germline V gene are SNHLY and FYNNEI. The CDR3 totals 11 residues. The chain's CDR3 is CASKGAYEQYF. In nucleotides, the CDR3 is TGTGCCAGCAAGGGGGCATACGAGCAGTACTTC. Based on the CDR3 plus reference TRBV2 and TRBJ2-7, the full variable domain is EPEVTQTPSHQVTQMGQEVILRCVPISNHLYFYWYRQILGQKVEFLVSFYNNEISEKSEIFDDQFSVERPDGSNFTLKIRSTKLEDSAMYFCASKGAYEQYFGPGTRLTVT.

This CDR3 reads CASSLGGGTVLQETQYF. As DNA, the CDR3 is TGCGCCAGCAGCTTGGGAGGGGGCACGGTGCTACAAGAGACCCAGTACTTC. The chain has TRBV5-1 and TRBJ2-5; 7 positions match TRBD1. V lost 0 bases and J lost 2; bases outside the gene matches: 10. This CDR3 region has 17 residues. Per germline, CDR1 SGHRS and CDR2 YFSETQ. The whole variable domain, filled in from reference TRBV5-1 and TRBJ2-5, reads KAGVTQTPRYLIKTRGQQVTLSCSPISGHRSVSWYQQTPGQGLQFLFEYFSETQRNKGNFPGRFSGRQFSNSRSEMNVSTLELGDSALYLCASSLGGGTVLQETQYFGPGTRLLVL.

This chain connects TRBV19 to TRBJ2-3; D perhaps matches TRBD2 (7 bases). From germline, CDR1 is LNHDA and CDR2 SQIVND (reference sequence). CDR3 length equals 14 residues. V lost 1 base and J lost 7, with 12 bases in between. DNA for the CDR3: TGTGCCAGTAGTATAGGGGGGGGCGCAAATACGCAGTATTTT. Translated, it gives CASSIGGGANTQYF.

This rearrangement joins TRBV29-1 to TRBJ2-3; D remains unclear. V was shortened by 6 bases and J by 2 bases, with 12 bases between the two germline ends. Looked up from germline, CDR1 is SQVTM and CDR2 is ANQGSEA. The CDR3 totals 13 residues. This chain's CDR3 is CSVRQLYTDTQYF. The CDR3 bases are TGCAGCGTCCGCCAACTGTACACAGATACGCAGTATTTT.

The chain is built from TRBV30 and TRBJ1-2; TRBD1 agrees at 8 bases. V was pared by 4 bases and J by 7 bases, with 8 bases of the junction left unmatched. The CDR3 runs 13 residues. Germline lookup yields CDR1 GTSNPN and CDR2 SVGIG (reference sequence). The CDR3 protein is CAWTQDRVTGYTF. CDR3 bases: TGTGCCTGGACCCAGGACAGGGTGACTGGCTACACCTTC.

The chain links TRBV7-9 to TRBJ2-7; D is unclear. This CDR3 comprises 14 residues. V lost 3 bases to trimming and J lost 5 bases, with 14 bases between them. Germline CDR1 SEHNR, CDR2 FQNEAQ (reference sequence). The CDR3 DNA sequence: TGTGCCAGCAGCTTGGAGACTCCAACCCACGAGCAGTACTTC. Translated: CASSLETPTHEQYF.